The text below deals with one TCR beta chain. This specimen belongs to a study of blood T cell repertoires in COVID-19. Only in-frame clones appear in the TCRdb table, and some are missing; sequencing was by immunoSEQ multiplex PCR. The table lists some 300,000 clones, roughly 86% of them singletons. Trimming pared 3 bases from V and 0 bases from J, leaving 18 bases between. This CDR3 is 17 amino acids long. Germline V gives CDR1 LNHDA, CDR2 SQIVND (reference sequence). The receptor's source is a woman aged 50 to 60 who had been exposed to COVID-19. The J gene is TRBJ2-7, the V gene TRBV19; D perhaps matches TRBD2 (6 bases). The sample taken for sequencing was PBMCs or T cells enriched from blood (not recorded which). This chain's CDR3 is CASSIGAGTAISYEQYF. The CDR3 region has the DNA TGTGCCAGTAGTATTGGCGCGGGGACGGCGATCTCCTACGAGCAGTACTTC.